This T cell receptor (beta chain) was recovered during a study of T-cell memory formation after mild COVID-19. Study details: The two donors had largely donor-specific TCR clusters.

The length of the CDR3 is 14 residues. Germline V gives CDR1 SGHVS, CDR2 FQNEAQ. Trimming cost V 4 bases and J 9 bases; bases outside gene matches: 7. This clonotype was picked up many times. What it binds is not known. Regarding the study as a whole: Of the contracting clones, CD4+ ones lay mainly in CM and EM, and CD8+ ones in EMRA.

MiXCR, applied by TCRdb to the 5' RACE reads, yields one record per CDR3 protein. Of about 6,100 distinct CDR3 sequences in the sample, around 20% were seen once. The V and J genes are TRBV7-8 and TRBJ2-1; 9 bases are a match to TRBD1. Sequencing was done on a sample of PBMCs or a T cell subset sorted from them (not recorded which). The sequence was collected from an adult woman who had mild COVID-19 (a few samples of this study predate the infection). Cell type and time point are not known. The CDR3 spells CASSWTQGAAEQFF. The CDR3, as DNA: TGTGCCAGCAGCTGGACACAGGGGGCGGCTGAGCAGTTCTTC.